This T cell receptor beta chain was identified during a study of Graves' ophthalmopathy and Graves' hyperthyroidism. This CDR3 is built from 13 residues. Between the trimmed V and J ends, which lost 5 bases and 3 bases, there was a span of 14 bases. Germline V lookup: CDR1 DFQATT, CDR2 SNEGSKA (reference sequence). Findings and limits, study-wide: Classification of ophthalmopathy versus stable hyperthyroidism by a 13-signature model yielded approximately 90% sensitivity and around 77% specificity.

Researchers took RNA transcripts and amplified TCR beta CDR3 regions from them. HTBI-primed first-round RT-PCR preceded second-round multiplex PCR. Each CDR3 protein is one row after TCRdb ran MiXCR on the multiplex PCR reads. This sample has roughly 1.1 million distinct CDR3 sequences, with 35% to 45% found just once. Aged 18 to 65, hyperthyroidism patients had new diagnoses of under 2 months' duration. On this clonotype: What it binds is not known.

What was sequenced was peripheral blood or thyroid tissue (not recorded which). The sequence derives from an adult man with Graves' hyperthyroidism. The chain joins TRBV20-1 to TRBJ2-7; a weak D match, TRBD2 (5 bases). CDR3 sequence: CSALRSGNYEQYF. CDR3 bases: TGCAGTGCTCTGCGGTCGGGAAACTACGAGCAGTACTTC.